Below are 27 T cell receptor beta chains sequenced from a single sample in a study of blood T cell repertoires in COVID-19. Only in-frame clones appear in the TCRdb table, and some are missing; sequencing was by immunoSEQ multiplex PCR. The sample includes approximately 80,000 clones, around 88% of them seen just once. The specimen was peripheral blood. These receptors all come from a woman older than 75 with acute or convalescent COVID-19.

This clone has more than one count but fewer than ten. V gene TRBV14 combines with J gene TRBJ1-1; TRBD1 aligns across 8 bases. V dropped 1 base and J dropped 0; count of bases not matched to a gene: 4. CDR1 is SGHDN and CDR2 is FVKESK in the germline V gene. The CDR3 totals 16 residues. The CDR3 loop reads CASSQGQGFMNTEAFF. For the CDR3, the DNA is TGTGCCAGCAGCCAAGGACAGGGGTTTATGAACACTGAAGCTTTCTTT.

The chain carries TRBV14 and TRBJ2-7; TRBD1 agrees at 8 bases. Germline-derived CDR1 and CDR2 are SGHDN and FVKESK. The CDR3 spans 18 residues. J lost 6 bases, V lost 1 base, and 17 bases had no gene match. In DNA, the CDR3 is TGTGCCAGCAGCCAAGCAGGGGGCGCCCCCCCTAGGGTTTTCGAGCAGTACTTC. Amino acid sequence: CASSQAGGAPPRVFEQYF.

This clone has only one observation. This chain links TRBV6-5 with TRBJ1-1; D remains ambiguous. The CDR3 totals 14 residues. Trimming removed 7 bases at V and 0 bases at J, with 12 bases between. The V gene's germline CDR1 is MNHEY and CDR2 SVGAGI. The CDR3 DNA follows: TGTGCCAGCACCCCGACGCAGGTGAACACTGAAGCTTTCTTT. This encodes CASTPTQVNTEAFF.

This clone came up a few times. This chain links TRBV30 with TRBJ1-6; D is possibly TRBD1 (5 bases). The CDR3 sequence is 11 residues long. V lost 5 bases and J lost 7, with 6 bases in between. The germline V gene has CDR1 GTSNPN and CDR2 SVGIG (reference sequence). The CDR3 region is CAWRQNSPLHF. Here the CDR3 DNA reads TGTGCCTGGCGACAGAATTCACCCCTCCACTTT.

V usage is TRBV5-6 and J usage is TRBJ2-7, with D perhaps matching TRBD1 (5 bases). This CDR3 is built from 14 residues. Germline CDR1 is SGHDT and CDR2 is YYEEEE. V was shortened by 1 base and J by 7 bases, with 15 bases between the two germline ends. DNA for the CDR3: TGTGCCAGCAGCTTGAGACCGACAAGGGGAGAGCAGTACTTC. The encoded protein is CASSLRPTRGEQYF.

The V and J genes are TRBV4-3 and TRBJ2-7, with a weak D call TRBD1 (6 bases). Germline V lookup: CDR1 LGHNA, CDR2 YSLEER. Deletions cut 0 bases from V and 3 bases from J, with 6 bases between. CDR3 length equals 13 residues. The CDR3 coding sequence is TGCGCCAGCAGCCAAGAACAGGGCTACGAGCAGTACTTC. This encodes CASSQEQGYEQYF.

For the CDR3, the DNA is TGTGCCAGTAGCCCGACAGGGACTAATGAAAAACTGTTTTTT. This codes for CASSPTGTNEKLFF. This chain links TRBV19 with TRBJ1-4; the match to TRBD1 covers 7 bases. The germline gives CDR1 LNHDA, CDR2 SQIVND (reference sequence). Trimming took 6 bases from V and 2 from J; bases not matched to a gene: 3. This CDR3 comprises 14 residues.

This clone was counted only a few times. This rearrangement joins TRBV5-1 to TRBJ1-6, with D maybe TRBD1 (6 bases). Trimming removed 5 bases from V and 0 bases from J, with 15 bases in between. The germline V gene has CDR1 SGHRS and CDR2 YFSETQ. This CDR3 region has 17 residues. The DNA for the CDR3 is TGCGCCAGCAGATCGGACAGCTTGAGCTCCTATAATTCACCCCTCCACTTT. This gives the protein CASRSDSLSSYNSPLHF. Drawing the rest from reference TRBV5-1 and TRBJ1-6, the complete variable domain is KAGVTQTPRYLIKTRGQQVTLSCSPISGHRSVSWYQQTPGQGLQFLFEYFSETQRNKGNFPGRFSGRQFSNSRSEMNVSTLELGDSALYLCASRSDSLSSYNSPLHFGNGTRLTVT.

The J gene is TRBJ1-2, the V gene TRBV19, with no clear D. This CDR3 region has 15 residues. The germline V gene has CDR1 LNHDA and CDR2 SQIVND (reference sequence). With 5 bases removed from V and 2 bases from J, the gap between germline ends came to 15 bases. The CDR3 reads CASSLWQSLNYGYTF. The CDR3 coding sequence is TGTGCCAGTAGTCTTTGGCAGTCATTGAACTATGGCTACACCTTC.

The J gene is TRBJ2-7, the V gene TRBV6-5; 9 nucleotides align to TRBD2. Germline V gene sequence: CDR1 MNHEY, CDR2 SVGAGI. The CDR3 contains 14 residues. Trimming cost V 7 bases and J 7 bases; bases outside gene matches: 11. As DNA, the CDR3 is TGTGCCAGCAAGGCTAGCGGGGCCCCTAGGGAGCAGTACTTC. Translated: CASKASGAPREQYF.

The V gene is TRBV7-8, the J gene TRBJ2-4, with 8 bases matching TRBD1. Germline trimming cut 5 bases from V and 4 bases from J; bases unmatched to any gene: 4. The CDR3 has 14 residues. The germline V gene has CDR1 SGHVS and CDR2 FQNEAQ. The CDR3 loop reads CASSPGGLKNIQYF. In DNA form, the CDR3 reads TGTGCCAGCAGCCCAGGGGGCCTGAAAAACATTCAGTACTTC. The whole variable domain, remainder taken from reference TRBV7-8 and TRBJ2-4, is GAGVSQSPRYKVAKRGQDVALRCDPISGHVSLFWYQQALGQGPEFLTYFQNEAQLDKSGLPSDRFFAERPEGSVSTLKIQRTQQEDSAVYLCASSPGGLKNIQYFGAGTRLSVL.

The V call is TRBV20-1, the J call TRBJ1-3; D is undetermined. The germline CDR1 and CDR2 sequences are DFQATT and SNEGSKA (reference sequence). The CDR3 spans 11 residues. The V end was cut by 7 bases, the J end by 8 bases, with 12 bases between. CDR3: CSGSYLDTIYF. CDR3 coding DNA: TGCAGTGGATCCTATTTGGACACCATATATTTT.

The gene calls are TRBV7-6 and TRBJ2-7; 8 bases match TRBD2. Trimming at V came to 5 bases and at J to 6 bases, leaving 12 bases not matched to a gene. The CDR3 is 15 residues long. The germline CDR1 and CDR2 sequences are SGHVS and FNYEAQ. This CDR3 is CASSRASGGSLEQYF. Here the CDR3 DNA reads TGTGCCAGCAGCCGGGCGAGCGGGGGTTCCCTCGAGCAGTACTTC.

The chain links TRBV5-4 to TRBJ1-4, with 7 nucleotides matching TRBD1. The V segment lost 2 bases and the J segment 8 bases; nucleotides outside the gene matches: 6. This CDR3 region has 14 residues. Germline CDR1 SGHNT, CDR2 YYREEE (reference sequence). CDR3 loop: CASSLQGLSEKLFF. DNA for the CDR3: TGTGCCAGCAGCTTACAGGGGCTTTCCGAAAAACTGTTTTTT.

This chain joins TRBV19 and TRBJ2-2; 10 bases are shared with TRBD1. The CDR3 runs 15 residues. Germline trimming cut 5 bases from V and 3 bases from J; bases unmatched to any gene: 3. Germline CDR1 LNHDA, CDR2 SQIVND (reference sequence). The DNA for the CDR3 is TGTGCCAGTAGTGCTGGACAGGGGGACACCGGGGAGCTGTTTTTT. Translation: CASSAGQGDTGELFF.

The V and J genes are TRBV18 and TRBJ1-6, with 9 positions matching TRBD1. V lost 6 bases, J lost 4 bases, and 4 bases stayed unmatched. The CDR3 runs to 15 residues. The germline V gene encodes CDR1 KGHSH and CDR2 LQKENI. Here the CDR3 DNA reads TGTGCCAGCTCCCCCGGGACAGGGTATAATTCACCCCTCCACTTT. This translates into CASSPGTGYNSPLHF.

This clone occurred once. The chain has TRBV2 and TRBJ2-2; 9 nucleotides match TRBD1. The CDR3 is 16 amino acids. CDR1 is SNHLY, CDR2 FYNNEI, per germline. Trimming cost V 2 bases and J 4 bases; bases outside gene matches: 5. The CDR3 DNA sequence: TGTGCCAGCAGTGAAAACAGGGGGCGGCTCACCGGGGAGCTGTTTTTT. Translated: CASSENRGRLTGELFF.

Only a few counts were recorded for this clone. The V gene is TRBV5-4, the J gene TRBJ1-2, with 7 positions matching TRBD1. Trimming took 2 bases from V and 3 from J; bases not matched to a gene: 10. CDR1 is SGHNT, CDR2 YYREEE, per germline (reference sequence). The CDR3 consists of 16 residues. The CDR3 loop is CASSFDRDRLYYGYTF. The CDR3 DNA reads as TGTGCCAGCAGCTTTGACCGGGACAGACTATACTATGGCTACACCTTC.

The chain links TRBV4-3 to TRBJ1-1; D perhaps matches TRBD1 (5 bases). CDR1 is LGHNA, CDR2 YSLEER, per germline. The CDR3 extends over 17 amino acids. Trimming removed 3 bases from V and 0 bases from J, with 17 bases in between. The CDR3 is CASSQQAGWGMNTEAFF. The CDR3 DNA reads TGCGCCAGCAGCCAGCAAGCGGGGTGGGGGATGAACACTGAAGCTTTCTTT.

The V call is TRBV6-6, the J call TRBJ2-1; the match to TRBD2 covers 9 bases. Germline-derived CDR1 and CDR2 are MNHNY and SVGAGI (reference sequence). Trimming at V came to 6 bases and at J to 8 bases, leaving 5 bases not matched to a gene. This CDR3 has 13 amino acids. CDR3 protein: CASSIGTSYEQFF. CDR3 in DNA: TGTGCCAGCAGCATTGGGACTAGCTATGAGCAGTTCTTC.

The chain employs TRBV28 and TRBJ1-2, with 9 bases lining up with TRBD1. Trimming took 3 bases from V and 8 from J; bases not matched to a gene: 13. CDR1 and CDR2 from the germline V gene are MDHEN and SYDVKM. This CDR3 is built from 16 residues. The DNA for the CDR3 is TGTGCCAGCAGTTTGCCAAACAAGGGACAGGGCCGGGGCTACACCTTC. It specifies CASSLPNKGQGRGYTF.

The rearrangement uses TRBV6-5 and TRBJ1-1, with a weak D call TRBD1 (6 bases). Deletions cut 7 bases from V and 1 base from J, with 16 bases between. This CDR3 has 15 residues. Germline CDR1 is MNHEY and CDR2 is SVGAGI. CDR3 residues: CASTPPQGANTEAFF. The DNA of the CDR3 is TGTGCCAGCACCCCCCCACAGGGAGCGAACACTGAAGCTTTCTTT.

The genes are TRBV10-3 and TRBJ1-2; unclear D gene. V lost 7 bases and J lost 8, with 20 bases in between. The CDR3 runs 14 residues. Germline-derived CDR1 and CDR2 are ENHRY and SYGVKD. The CDR3 sequence: CAITPQASERGYTF. Here the CDR3 DNA reads TGTGCCATCACCCCCCAAGCCAGCGAGCGCGGCTACACCTTC.

This clone showed up just once. The V gene is TRBV15, the J gene TRBJ2-2; no firm D call. This CDR3 is built from 13 residues. CDR1 is LNHNV, CDR2 YYDKDF, per germline (reference sequence). Trimming removed 1 base from V and 6 bases from J, with 6 bases in between. Here the CDR3 reads CATSRARAGELFF. In nucleotides, the CDR3 is TGTGCCACCAGCAGAGCCCGGGCCGGGGAGCTGTTTTTT. The full variable domain, in which reference TRBV15 and TRBJ2-2 provide the parts outside the CDR3, is DAMVIQNPRYQVTQFGKPVTLSCSQTLNHNVMYWYQQKSSQAPKLLFHYYDKDFNNEADTPDNFQSRRPNTSFCFLDIRSPGLGDTAMYLCATSRARAGELFFGEGSRLTVL.

This chain connects TRBV29-1 to TRBJ2-3; D gene unclear. Germline CDR1 reads SQVTM; CDR2 reads ANQGSEA. The CDR3 runs to 12 residues. V lost 6 bases, J lost 2 bases, and 9 bases lay in between. As DNA, the CDR3 is TGCAGCGTCTCATTAGTCACAGATACGCAGTATTTT. This sequence encodes CSVSLVTDTQYF.

The gene calls are TRBV7-3 and TRBJ1-1; unclear D gene. V was pared by 0 bases and J by 7 bases, with 9 bases between. The germline V gene has CDR1 SGHTA and CDR2 FQGTGA. The CDR3 length is 13 residues. The CDR3 region is CASSLTSVREAFF. As DNA, the CDR3 is TGTGCCAGCAGCTTAACATCGGTCCGTGAAGCTTTCTTT.

This chain connects TRBV19 to TRBJ1-1, with a possible D match to TRBD1 (6 bases). The CDR3 is 13 residues long. The germline V and J ends were trimmed by 9 bases and 0 bases, with 11 bases remaining between them. CDR1 LNHDA and CDR2 SQIVND come from the germline V gene (reference sequence). This CDR3 is CASARGMNTEAFF. The CDR3 coding sequence is TGTGCCAGCGCGAGGGGGATGAACACTGAAGCTTTCTTT.